The T cell receptor beta chain under discussion was sequenced for a study of T cells in Graves' hyperthyroidism and ophthalmopathy (dated by TCRdb to the late 2010s). In the study overall: A discovery cohort of about 96 patients, approximately 44 with Graves' ophthalmopathy and over 55 with stable Graves' hyperthyroidism, was used to find distinguishing TCR V-J signatures. Prospective prediction of ophthalmopathy was tested in an independent validation cohort consisting of about 19 hyperthyroidism patients and around 16 patients who later progressed to ophthalmopathy. For training and testing, the approximately 92 patients in the discovery cohort were randomly divided in a 7:3 ratio. Thyroid tissue and blood T-cell repertoires from six Graves' hyperthyroidism patients were also compared in the study. After blood sampling, hyperthyroidism patients were treated with methimazole at a starting dose of 30 mg daily, and ophthalmopathy patients were treated with high-dose intravenous methylprednisolone. TCR Vbeta CDR3 sequencing of 140 or so peripheral blood samples (43 ophthalmopathy, about 75 hyperthyroidism and 17 progressor patients) is reported in the paper. The research as a whole found: Ophthalmopathy was separated from stable hyperthyroidism by a 13 V-J signature model, with about 88% sensitivity and 81% to 82% specificity obtained in cross-validation and 80%/75% obtained in testing. Sample size was not statistically predetermined, and blinding of investigators to group allocation was not performed. In validation, the model predicted progression to ophthalmopathy a median of about 6 months before onset, with roughly 68% sensitivity and roughly 79% specificity. Blood samples also contained most of the expanded thyroid clonotypes (frequency above 0.001), which suggests that blood repertoires may reflect thyroid immune responses.

The TCR beta CDR3 regions were amplified from the RNA transcripts. The TCR CDR3 was subjected to a first round of RT-PCR using the HTBI primer set and the Qiagen OneStep RT-PCR kit. Libraries were constructed in a second round of multiplex PCR, after which size selection and purification were carried out. Libraries were sequenced paired-end with 100 bp reads on an Illumina HiSeq2000. Per the authors' processing: SOAPnuke was used to process the raw data, throwing out any read that contained adapters or uncalled bases, had a mean Phred below 15, or lacked an exact constant-primer or identifier match. COPE v1.2.5 was used to merge the high-quality paired reads, and each unique nucleotide sequence was defined as a clonotype. MiTCR v1.1 was used to align the clonotypes against IMGT TRBV, TRBD and TRBJ reference segments. The analysis was restricted to V-J combinations with a frequency above 0.0001, which together covered about 99% of the repertoires. A TCS score was defined as the ratio of F50 (clonal expansion) to E x V (chaos), with BLOSUM62-based TCRdist applied between CDR3 peptides within each V-J. Welch's t-statistics and random forest reduced 500 to 650 V-J features to 10 to 15, which were used in a naive Bayes classifier (R e1071). TCRdb redid the processing of the public reads, applying fastp at Q25 and MiXCR, and retained in-frame beta chains. Here each entry gathers all rows of one CDR3 protein and keeps the most common genes and DNA. TCRdb, not the original authors, processed these V and J calls. The table for this sample lists approximately 560,000 distinct CDR3 sequences; around 46% of them were counted only once. Just over 8% of the sample rests with the top ten.

As to this clonotype: The antigen it recognizes is unknown. Base qualities are missing; no much larger clone stands one base away.

From the cysteine through the phenylalanine, the CDR3 covers 15 amino acids. Just the 45-base CDR3 DNA is kept, in frame starting at base 1. CDR1 and CDR2 are read off the germline V gene (reference sequence) as DFQATT and SNEGSKA. Trimmed from V: 0 bases; trimmed from J: 0 bases; junction bases lacking a gene match: 3. Stable Graves' hyperthyroidism was defined as the absence of progression to ophthalmopathy over 18 months of follow-up. Hyperthyroidism patients were aged 18 to 65 years and newly diagnosed, with disease duration of less than 2 months. Any patient with an uncontrolled infection, another autoimmune disease, pregnancy or lactation was excluded. Diagnoses were established on the basis of clinical symptoms, serum thyroxine and TRAb, thyroid ultrasound, and orbital computed tomography. Trizol reagent was used to extract total RNA, and RNA quality was then checked on an Agilent 2100 Bioanalyzer.

This clonotype was obtained from a woman younger than 35 with Graves' hyperthyroidism. Donor details come from another sample of the same person, matched by shared clones. Sequenced material: peripheral blood or thyroid tissue (not recorded which). The chain is made from TRBV20-1 and TRBJ1-1, with 8 central nucleotides matching TRBD1. CDR3 region: CSARDPGGMNTEAFF. The nucleotide sequence reads as follows: TGCAGTGCTAGAGATCCAGGGGGCATGAACACTGAAGCTTTCTTT.